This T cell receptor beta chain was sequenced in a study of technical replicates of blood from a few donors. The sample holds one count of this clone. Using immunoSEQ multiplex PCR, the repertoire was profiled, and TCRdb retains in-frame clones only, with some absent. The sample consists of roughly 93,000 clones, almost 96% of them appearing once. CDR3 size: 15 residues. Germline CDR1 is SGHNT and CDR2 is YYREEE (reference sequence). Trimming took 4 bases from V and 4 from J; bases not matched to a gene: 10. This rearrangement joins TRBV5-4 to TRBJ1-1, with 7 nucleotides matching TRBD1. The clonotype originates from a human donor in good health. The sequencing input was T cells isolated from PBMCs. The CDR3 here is CASSERQGRGTEAFF. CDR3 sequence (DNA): TGTGCCAGCAGCGAACGACAGGGTCGGGGCACTGAAGCTTTCTTT.